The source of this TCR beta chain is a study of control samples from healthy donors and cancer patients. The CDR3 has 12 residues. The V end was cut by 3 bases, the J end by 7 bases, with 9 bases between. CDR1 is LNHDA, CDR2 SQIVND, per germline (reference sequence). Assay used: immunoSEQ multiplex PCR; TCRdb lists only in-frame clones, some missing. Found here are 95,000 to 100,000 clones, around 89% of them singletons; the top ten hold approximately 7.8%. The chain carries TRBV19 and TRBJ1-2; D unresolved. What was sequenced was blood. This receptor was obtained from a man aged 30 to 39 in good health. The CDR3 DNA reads TGTGCCAGTAGTATGGGAGGCGGTGGCTACACCTTC. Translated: CASSMGGGGYTF.